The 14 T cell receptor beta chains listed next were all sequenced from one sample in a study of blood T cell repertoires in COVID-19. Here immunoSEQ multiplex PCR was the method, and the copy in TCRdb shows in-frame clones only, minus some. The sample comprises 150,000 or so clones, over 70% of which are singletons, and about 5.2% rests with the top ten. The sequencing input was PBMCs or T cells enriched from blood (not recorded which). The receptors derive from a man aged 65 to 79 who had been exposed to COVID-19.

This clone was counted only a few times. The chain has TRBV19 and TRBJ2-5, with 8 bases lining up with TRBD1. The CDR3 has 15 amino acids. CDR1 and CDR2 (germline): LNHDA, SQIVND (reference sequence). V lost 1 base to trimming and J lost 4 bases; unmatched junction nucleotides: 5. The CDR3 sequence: CASSIGQGASETQYF. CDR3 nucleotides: TGTGCCAGTAGTATAGGTCAGGGGGCTTCAGAGACCCAGTACTTC. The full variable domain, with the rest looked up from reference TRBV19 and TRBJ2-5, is DGGITQSPKYLFRKEGQNVTLSCEQNLNHDAMYWYRQDPGQGLRLIYYSQIVNDFQKGDIAEGYSVSREKKESFPLTVTSAQKNPTAFYLCASSIGQGASETQYFGPGTRLLVL.

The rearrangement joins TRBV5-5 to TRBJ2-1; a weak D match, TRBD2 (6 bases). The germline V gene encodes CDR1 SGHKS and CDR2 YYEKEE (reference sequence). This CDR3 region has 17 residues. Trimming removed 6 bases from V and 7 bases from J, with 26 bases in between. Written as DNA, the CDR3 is TGTGCCAGCACCATCCTCTCTAGCGCCCTACTGGGAAATGAGCAGTTCTTC. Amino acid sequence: CASTILSSALLGNEQFF.

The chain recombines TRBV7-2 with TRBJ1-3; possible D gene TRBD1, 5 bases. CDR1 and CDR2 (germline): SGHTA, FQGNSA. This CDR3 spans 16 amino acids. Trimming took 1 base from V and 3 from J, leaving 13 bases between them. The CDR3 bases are TGTGCCAGCAGCTTAGGGGCCGGGGGAGATGGAAACACCATATATTTT. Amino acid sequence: CASSLGAGGDGNTIYF.

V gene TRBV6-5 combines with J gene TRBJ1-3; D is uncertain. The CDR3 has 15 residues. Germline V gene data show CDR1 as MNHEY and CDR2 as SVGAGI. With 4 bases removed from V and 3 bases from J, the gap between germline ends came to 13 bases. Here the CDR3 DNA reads TGTGCCAGCAGTTCCATTGGACTGGATGGAAACACCATATATTTT. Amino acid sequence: CASSSIGLDGNTIYF.

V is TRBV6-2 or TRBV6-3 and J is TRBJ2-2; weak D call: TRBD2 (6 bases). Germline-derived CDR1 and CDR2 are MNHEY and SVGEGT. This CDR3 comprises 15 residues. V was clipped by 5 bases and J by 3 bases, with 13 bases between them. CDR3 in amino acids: CASSPPGGYTGELFF. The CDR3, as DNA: TGTGCCAGCAGTCCCCCCGGAGGGTACACCGGGGAGCTGTTTTTT.

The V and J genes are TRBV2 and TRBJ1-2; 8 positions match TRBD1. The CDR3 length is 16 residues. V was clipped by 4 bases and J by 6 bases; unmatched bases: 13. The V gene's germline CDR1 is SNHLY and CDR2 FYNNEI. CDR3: CASSARNQGAENGYTF. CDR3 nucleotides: TGTGCCAGCAGTGCCCGAAACCAGGGGGCTGAAAATGGCTACACCTTC.

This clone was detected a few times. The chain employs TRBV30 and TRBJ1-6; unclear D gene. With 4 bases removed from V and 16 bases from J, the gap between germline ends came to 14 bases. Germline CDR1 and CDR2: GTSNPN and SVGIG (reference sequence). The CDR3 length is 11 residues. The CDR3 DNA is TGTGCCTGGATTTCCCTCCGCAGACTCCACTTT. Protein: CAWISLRRLHF.

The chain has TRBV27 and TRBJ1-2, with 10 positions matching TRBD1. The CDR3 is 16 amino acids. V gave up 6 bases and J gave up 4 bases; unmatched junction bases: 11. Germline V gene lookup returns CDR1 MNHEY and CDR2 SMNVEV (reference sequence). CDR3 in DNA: TGTGCCAGCAGCCTGCGAGGGACAGGGGTTCTCTATGGCTACACCTTC. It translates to CASSLRGTGVLYGYTF.

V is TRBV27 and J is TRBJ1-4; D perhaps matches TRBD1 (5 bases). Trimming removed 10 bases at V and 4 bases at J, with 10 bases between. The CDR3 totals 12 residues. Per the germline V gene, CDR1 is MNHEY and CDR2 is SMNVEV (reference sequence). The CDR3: CANHRINEKLFF. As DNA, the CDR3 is TGTGCCAACCACAGGATTAATGAAAAACTGTTTTTT.

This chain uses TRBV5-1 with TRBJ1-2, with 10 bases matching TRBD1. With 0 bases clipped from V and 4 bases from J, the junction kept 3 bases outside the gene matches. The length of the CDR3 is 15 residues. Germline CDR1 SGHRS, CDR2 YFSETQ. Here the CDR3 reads CASSLGDRGGYGYTF. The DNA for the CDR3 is TGCGCCAGCAGCTTGGGGGACAGGGGTGGCTATGGCTACACCTTC.

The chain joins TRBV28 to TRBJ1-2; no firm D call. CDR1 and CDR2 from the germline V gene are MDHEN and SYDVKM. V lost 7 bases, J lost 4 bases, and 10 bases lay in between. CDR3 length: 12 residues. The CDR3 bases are TGTGCCAGCACACGAGAGGGCTATGGCTACACCTTC. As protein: CASTREGYGYTF.

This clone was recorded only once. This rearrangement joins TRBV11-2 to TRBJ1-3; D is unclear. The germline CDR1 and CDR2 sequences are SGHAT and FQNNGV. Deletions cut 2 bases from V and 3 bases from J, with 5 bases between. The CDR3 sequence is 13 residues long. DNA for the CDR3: TGTGCCAGCAGCTTAACTTTTGGAAACACCATATATTTT. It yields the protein CASSLTFGNTIYF.

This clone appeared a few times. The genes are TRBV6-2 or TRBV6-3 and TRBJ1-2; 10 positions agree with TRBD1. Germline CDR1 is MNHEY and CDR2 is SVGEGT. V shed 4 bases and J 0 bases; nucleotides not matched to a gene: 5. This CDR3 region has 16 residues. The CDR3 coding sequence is TGTGCCAGCAGTTCCGGGACAGGGGTATCTAACTATGGCTACACCTTC. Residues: CASSSGTGVSNYGYTF.

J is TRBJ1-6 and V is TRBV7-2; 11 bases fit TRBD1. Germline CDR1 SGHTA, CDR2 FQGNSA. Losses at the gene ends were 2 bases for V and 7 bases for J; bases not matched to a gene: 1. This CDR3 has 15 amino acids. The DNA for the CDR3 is TGTGCCAGCAGCTTAAGGGACAGGGGGAATTCACCCCTCCACTTT. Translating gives CASSLRDRGNSPLHF. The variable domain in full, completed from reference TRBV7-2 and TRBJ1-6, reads GAGVSQSPSNKVTEKGKDVELRCDPISGHTALYWYRQSLGQGLEFLIYFQGNSAPDKSGLPSDRFSAERTGGSVSTLTIQRTQQEDSAVYLCASSLRDRGNSPLHFGNGTRLTVT.